This TCR beta chain comes out of a study of blood T cells in healthy people across ages. Overall study findings and caveats: A greater number of naive CD4+ cells and higher diversity distinguished long-lived donors from aged donors. Age showed a roughly linear inverse relationship with TCR beta diversity per million T cells.

As for this clonotype: What it binds is unknown.

Using a J-beta primer mix together with a sample-barcoded 5' primer, a second PCR was run for about 6 to 12 cycles. TCRdb re-called the 5' RACE reads with MiXCR, one entry per CDR3 protein. The sample holds fewer than 700,000 distinct CDR3 sequences, around half seen once. The germline V gene has CDR1 SQVTM and CDR2 ANQGSEA. This CDR3 is built from 15 residues. With 4 bases clipped from V and 1 base from J, the junction kept 9 bases outside the gene matches. The specimen was blood. The genes are TRBV29-1 and TRBJ1-1, with TRBD1 matching 7 bases. This sequence was found in an elderly man in good health. The CDR3 loop is CSVGEQGRGNTEAFF. The DNA for the CDR3 is TGCAGCGTTGGGGAACAGGGGCGGGGGAACACTGAAGCTTTCTTT.